These 10 T cell receptor beta chains were all obtained from the same sample, sequenced in a study of T cell responses to AZD1222 COVID-19 vaccine (TCRdb year 2021). In light of the paper, this sample's time point label describes: baseline before first vaccination. Preparation of the library involved the immunoSEQ multiplex PCR assay. TCRdb stores this immuneACCESS table with in-frame sequences only. Part of the clones is absent; in the studies checked, under half of the shortfall reflects unresolved V genes, and no reason is known for the rest. This sample comprises 82,000 or so clones, approximately 90% of them detected only once. The leading ten clones occupy roughly 5% of the sample. Sequencing was performed on peripheral blood, taken on day 0 of AZD1222 vaccination. The receptor set was obtained from an adult in good health.

The genes are TRBV19 and TRBJ1-5; 10 bases map to TRBD1. Trimming cost V 6 bases and J 5 bases; bases outside gene matches: 13. CDR1 LNHDA and CDR2 SQIVND come from the germline V gene (reference sequence). The CDR3 is 17 amino acids. This CDR3 reads CASRRTGGMSSDQPQHF. The CDR3 nucleotides are TGTGCCAGTAGGCGGACAGGGGGAATGAGTTCGGATCAGCCCCAGCATTTT.

V usage is TRBV6-2 or TRBV6-3 and J usage is TRBJ2-3; 9 positions agree with TRBD2. The CDR3 spans 16 residues. The ends lost 5 bases at V and 1 base at J; junction bases unmatched: 7. CDR1 MNHEY and CDR2 SVGEGT come from the germline V gene. DNA for the CDR3: TGTGCCAGCAGTGGATCCTCTAGCGGGGGCACAGATACGCAGTATTTT. Protein product: CASSGSSSGGTDTQYF.

This CDR3 is CASSYPRTSGGLAKNIQYF. The DNA of the CDR3 is TGTGCCAGCAGTTACCCCCGGACTAGCGGGGGGTTAGCCAAAAACATTCAGTACTTC. V gene TRBV6-2 or TRBV6-3 combines with J gene TRBJ2-4; TRBD2 aligns across 14 bases. Looked up from germline, CDR1 is MNHEY and CDR2 is SVGEGT. Trimming removed 2 bases from V and 0 bases from J; junction bases left unmatched: 6. This CDR3 region has 19 residues.

CDR3 region: CASAGAGTGGNEQFF. The CDR3 DNA reads TGTGCCAGTGCTGGGGCCGGGACAGGGGGCAATGAGCAGTTCTTC. This chain connects TRBV2 to TRBJ2-1, with 11 bases lining up with TRBD1. The J segment lost 6 bases and the V segment lost 9 bases, leaving 10 bases of the junction unmatched. The CDR3 sequence is 15 residues long. Germline V gene data show CDR1 as SNHLY and CDR2 as FYNNEI.

A few counts support this clone. The chain carries TRBV19 and TRBJ1-6; 9 bases agree with TRBD1. Per germline, CDR1 LNHDA and CDR2 SQIVND (reference sequence). The V gene end was trimmed by 6 bases and the J gene end by 11 bases; junction bases not matched to a gene: 5. This CDR3 is 13 amino acids long. DNA of the CDR3: TGTGCCAGTAGAGGACAGGGGATAACACCCCTCCACTTT. Its translation: CASRGQGITPLHF. Full variable domain (outside the CDR3, taken from reference TRBV19 and TRBJ1-6): DGGITQSPKYLFRKEGQNVTLSCEQNLNHDAMYWYRQDPGQGLRLIYYSQIVNDFQKGDIAEGYSVSREKKESFPLTVTSAQKNPTAFYLCASRGQGITPLHFGNGTRLTVT.

The rearrangement joins TRBV14 to TRBJ2-7; D is unresolved. The V and J ends lost 1 base and 2 bases respectively, with 0 bases between them. CDR1 is SGHDN and CDR2 is FVKESK in the germline V gene. This CDR3 region has 11 residues. The CDR3 nucleotides read TGTGCCAGCAGCCAAGCCTACGAGCAGTACTTC. This codes for CASSQAYEQYF.

The rearrangement joins TRBV19 to TRBJ1-5, with D uncertain. The CDR3 loop spans 13 amino acids. V was cut by 3 bases and J by 4 bases, with 7 bases left in between. Germline V gene lookup returns CDR1 LNHDA and CDR2 SQIVND (reference sequence). CDR3: CASSIPFNQPQHF. CDR3 in DNA: TGTGCCAGTAGTATCCCATTTAATCAGCCCCAGCATTTT.

This chain links TRBV7-2 with TRBJ2-1; a possible D gene is TRBD1 (5 bases). Trimming left V 6 bases short and J 12 bases short, with 18 bases between. The CDR3 covers 13 residues. The germline V gene encodes CDR1 SGHTA and CDR2 FQGNSA. CDR3 region: CASRDVQVSGQFF. CDR3 bases: TGTGCCAGCAGGGATGTACAGGTATCCGGGCAGTTCTTC. Variable domain in full (rest from reference TRBV7-2 and TRBJ2-1): GAGVSQSPSNKVTEKGKDVELRCDPISGHTALYWYRQSLGQGLEFLIYFQGNSAPDKSGLPSDRFSAERTGGSVSTLTIQRTQQEDSAVYLCASRDVQVSGQFFGPGTRLTVL.

V usage is TRBV7-2 and J usage is TRBJ2-3, with 9 bases identical to TRBD2. Per germline, CDR1 SGHTA and CDR2 FQGNSA. The length of the CDR3 is 16 residues. Germline trimming cut 1 base from V and 1 base from J; bases unmatched to any gene: 3. CDR3 residues: CASSLDSGGGTDTQYF. The DNA for the CDR3 is TGTGCCAGCAGCTTAGATAGCGGGGGAGGCACAGATACGCAGTATTTT.

V usage is TRBV6-5 and J usage is TRBJ2-1; 10 bases fit TRBD2. The CDR3 consists of 13 residues. Germline CDR1 MNHEY, CDR2 SVGAGI. The V segment lost 8 bases and the J segment 9 bases; nucleotides outside the gene matches: 7. CDR3: CASVGTSVGEQFF. CDR3 DNA sequence: TGTGCCAGCGTAGGGACTAGCGTCGGTGAGCAGTTCTTC.